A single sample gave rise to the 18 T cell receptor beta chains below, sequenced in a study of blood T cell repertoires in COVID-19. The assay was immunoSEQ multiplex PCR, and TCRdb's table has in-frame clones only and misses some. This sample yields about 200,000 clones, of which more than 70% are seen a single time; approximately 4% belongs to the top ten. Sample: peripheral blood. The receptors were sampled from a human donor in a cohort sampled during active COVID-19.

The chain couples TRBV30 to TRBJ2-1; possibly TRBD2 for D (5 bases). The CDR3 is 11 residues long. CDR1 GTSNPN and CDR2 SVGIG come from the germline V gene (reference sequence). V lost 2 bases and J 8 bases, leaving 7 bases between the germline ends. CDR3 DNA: TGTGCCTGGAGTACTAGGGATGAGCAGTTCTTC. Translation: CAWSTRDEQFF.

The CDR3 region has the DNA TGCGCCAGTCGCGGTCCGGCTAGCGGGGGGGCGGAAGATACGCAGTATTTT. Protein product: CASRGPASGGAEDTQYF. The rearrangement joins TRBV10-2 to TRBJ2-3, with 12 nucleotides matching TRBD2. With 9 bases clipped from V and 5 bases from J, the junction kept 15 bases outside the gene matches. This CDR3 contains 17 residues. Per germline, CDR1 WSHSY and CDR2 SAAADI.

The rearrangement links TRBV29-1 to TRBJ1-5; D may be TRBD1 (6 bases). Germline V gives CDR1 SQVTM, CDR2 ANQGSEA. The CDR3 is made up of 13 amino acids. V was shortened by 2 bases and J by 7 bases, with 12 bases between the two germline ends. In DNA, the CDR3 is TGCAGCGTTGAATTCGGCAGGGGCCAGCCCCAGCATTTT. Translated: CSVEFGRGQPQHF.

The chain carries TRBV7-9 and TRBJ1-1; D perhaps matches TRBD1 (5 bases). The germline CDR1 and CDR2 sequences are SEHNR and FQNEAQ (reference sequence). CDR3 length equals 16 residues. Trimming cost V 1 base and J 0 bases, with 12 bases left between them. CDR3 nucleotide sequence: TGTGCCAGCAGCTTAGTCGGGGGGAAGATGAACACTGAAGCTTTCTTT. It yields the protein CASSLVGGKMNTEAFF.

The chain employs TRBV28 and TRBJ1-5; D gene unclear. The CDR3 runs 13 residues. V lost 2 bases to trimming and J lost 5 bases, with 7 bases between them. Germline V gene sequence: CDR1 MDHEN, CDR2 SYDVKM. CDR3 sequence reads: CASSLNRDQPQHF. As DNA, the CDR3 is TGTGCCAGCAGTTTAAACCGAGATCAGCCCCAGCATTTT.

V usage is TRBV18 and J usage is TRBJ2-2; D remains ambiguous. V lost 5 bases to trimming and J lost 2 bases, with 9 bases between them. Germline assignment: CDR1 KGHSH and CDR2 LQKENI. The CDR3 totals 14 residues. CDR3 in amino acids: CASSAITNTGELFF. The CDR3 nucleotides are TGTGCCAGCTCAGCCATAACAAACACCGGGGAGCTGTTTTTT.

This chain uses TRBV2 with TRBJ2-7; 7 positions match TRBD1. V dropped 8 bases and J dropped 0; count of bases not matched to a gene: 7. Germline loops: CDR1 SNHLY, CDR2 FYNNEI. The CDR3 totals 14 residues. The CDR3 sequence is CASGRQGSSYEQYF. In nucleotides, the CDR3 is TGTGCCAGCGGCAGACAGGGCAGCTCCTACGAGCAGTACTTC.

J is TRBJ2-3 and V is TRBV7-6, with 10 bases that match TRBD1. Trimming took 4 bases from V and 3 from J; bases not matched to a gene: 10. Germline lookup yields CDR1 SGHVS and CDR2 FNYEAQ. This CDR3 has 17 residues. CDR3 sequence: CASSSRKDRGITDTQYF. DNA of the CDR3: TGTGCCAGCAGCTCTCGAAAGGACAGGGGGATAACAGATACGCAGTATTTT.

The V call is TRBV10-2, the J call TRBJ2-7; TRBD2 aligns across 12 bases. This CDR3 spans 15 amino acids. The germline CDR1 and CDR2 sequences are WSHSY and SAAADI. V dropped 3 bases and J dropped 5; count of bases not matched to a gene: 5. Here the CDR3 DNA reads TGCGCCAGCAGTGACCCTAGCGGGGGGGGAAACGAGCAGTACTTC. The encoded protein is CASSDPSGGGNEQYF.

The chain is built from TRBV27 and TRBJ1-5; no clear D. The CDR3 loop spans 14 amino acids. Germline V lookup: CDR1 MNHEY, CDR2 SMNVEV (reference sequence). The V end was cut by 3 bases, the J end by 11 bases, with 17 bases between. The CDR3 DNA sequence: TGTGCCAGCAGTTTGGCAGGTCCTGGCAAGTCCCAGCATTTT. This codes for CASSLAGPGKSQHF.

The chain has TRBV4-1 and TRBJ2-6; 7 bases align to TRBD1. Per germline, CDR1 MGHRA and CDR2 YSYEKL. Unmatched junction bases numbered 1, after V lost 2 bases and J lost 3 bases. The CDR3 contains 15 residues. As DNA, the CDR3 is TGCGCCAGCAGCCAAAGGGGGCTTGGGGCCAACGTCCTGACTTTC. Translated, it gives CASSQRGLGANVLTF.

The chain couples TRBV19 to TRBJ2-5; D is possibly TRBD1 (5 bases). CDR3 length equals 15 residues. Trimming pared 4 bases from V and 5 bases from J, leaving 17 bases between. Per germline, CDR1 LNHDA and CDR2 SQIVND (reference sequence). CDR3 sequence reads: CASSSLTGAVETQYF. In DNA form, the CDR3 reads TGTGCCAGTAGTAGTTTGACTGGGGCCGTGGAGACCCAGTACTTC. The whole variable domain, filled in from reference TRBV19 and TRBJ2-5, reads DGGITQSPKYLFRKEGQNVTLSCEQNLNHDAMYWYRQDPGQGLRLIYYSQIVNDFQKGDIAEGYSVSREKKESFPLTVTSAQKNPTAFYLCASSSLTGAVETQYFGPGTRLLVL.

The CDR3 coding sequence is TGTGCCAGCAGCTCGGGGACTTTTAACAATGAGCAGTTCTTC. Its protein is CASSSGTFNNEQFF. The rearrangement uses TRBV7-2 and TRBJ2-1; D perhaps matches TRBD2 (6 bases). V lost 4 bases, J lost 5 bases, and 12 bases lay in between. This CDR3 has 14 residues. CDR1 and CDR2 (germline): SGHTA, FQGNSA.

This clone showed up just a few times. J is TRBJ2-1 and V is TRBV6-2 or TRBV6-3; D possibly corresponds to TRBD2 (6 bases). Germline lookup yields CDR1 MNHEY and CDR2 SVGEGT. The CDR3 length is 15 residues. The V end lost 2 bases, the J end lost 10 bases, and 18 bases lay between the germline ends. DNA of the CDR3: TGTGCCAGCAGTTACGGGGCGGGGATATTCAAGGAGCAGTTCTTC. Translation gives CASSYGAGIFKEQFF.

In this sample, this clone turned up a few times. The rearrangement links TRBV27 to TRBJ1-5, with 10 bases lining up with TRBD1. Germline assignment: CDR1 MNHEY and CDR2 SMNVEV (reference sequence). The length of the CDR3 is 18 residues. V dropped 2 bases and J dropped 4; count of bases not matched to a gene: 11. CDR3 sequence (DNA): TGTGCCAGCAGTTTAGCCGGTCCGGGACAGGGGTTGAATCAGCCCCAGCATTTT. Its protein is CASSLAGPGQGLNQPQHF.

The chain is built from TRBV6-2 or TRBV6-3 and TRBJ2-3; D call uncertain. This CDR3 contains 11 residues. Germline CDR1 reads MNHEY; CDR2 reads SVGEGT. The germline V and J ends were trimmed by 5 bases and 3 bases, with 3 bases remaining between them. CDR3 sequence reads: CASSRTDTQYF. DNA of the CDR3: TGTGCCAGCAGTCGGACAGATACGCAGTATTTT.

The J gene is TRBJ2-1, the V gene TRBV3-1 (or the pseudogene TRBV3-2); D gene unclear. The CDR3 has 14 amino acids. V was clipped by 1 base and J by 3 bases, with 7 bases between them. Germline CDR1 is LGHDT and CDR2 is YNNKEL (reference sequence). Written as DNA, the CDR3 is TGTGCCAGCAGCCAAGGGGCTTTCTACAATGAGCAGTTCTTC. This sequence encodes CASSQGAFYNEQFF.

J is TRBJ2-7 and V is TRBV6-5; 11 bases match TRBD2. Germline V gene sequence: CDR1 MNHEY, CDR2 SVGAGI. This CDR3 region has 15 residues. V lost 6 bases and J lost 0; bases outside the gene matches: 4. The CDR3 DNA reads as TGTGCCAGCAGGAGACTAGCGGGGCCCTCCTACGAGCAGTACTTC. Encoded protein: CASRRLAGPSYEQYF.